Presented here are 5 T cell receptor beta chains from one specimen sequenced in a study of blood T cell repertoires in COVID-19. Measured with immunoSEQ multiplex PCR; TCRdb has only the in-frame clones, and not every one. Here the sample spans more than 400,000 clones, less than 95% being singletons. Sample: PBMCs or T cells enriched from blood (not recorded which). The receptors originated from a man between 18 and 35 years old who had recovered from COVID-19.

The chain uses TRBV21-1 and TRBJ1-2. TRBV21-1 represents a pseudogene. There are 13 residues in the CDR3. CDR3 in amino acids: CASSKLACYGYTF. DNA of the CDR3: TGTGCCAGCAGCAAATTAGCATGTTATGGCTACACCTTC.

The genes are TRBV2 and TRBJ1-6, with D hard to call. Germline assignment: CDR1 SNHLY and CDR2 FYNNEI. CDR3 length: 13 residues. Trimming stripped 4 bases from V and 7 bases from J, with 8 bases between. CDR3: CASSGAENSPLHF. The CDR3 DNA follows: TGTGCCAGCAGTGGGGCAGAGAATTCACCCCTCCACTTT.

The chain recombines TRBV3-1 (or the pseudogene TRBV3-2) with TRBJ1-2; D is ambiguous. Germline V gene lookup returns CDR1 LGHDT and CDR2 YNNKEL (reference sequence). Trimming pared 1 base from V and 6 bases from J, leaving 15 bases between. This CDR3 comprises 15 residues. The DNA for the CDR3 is TGTGCCAGCAGCCAAGGGGTAGGCGTTAGCGATGGCTACACCTTC. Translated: CASSQGVGVSDGYTF.

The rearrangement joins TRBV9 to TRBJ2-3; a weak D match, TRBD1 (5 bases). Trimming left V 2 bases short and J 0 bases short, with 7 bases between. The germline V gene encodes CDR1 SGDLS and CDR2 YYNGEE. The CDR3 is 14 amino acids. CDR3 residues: CASSVTDSTDTQYF. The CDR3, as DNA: TGTGCCAGCAGCGTGACAGATAGCACAGATACGCAGTATTTT.

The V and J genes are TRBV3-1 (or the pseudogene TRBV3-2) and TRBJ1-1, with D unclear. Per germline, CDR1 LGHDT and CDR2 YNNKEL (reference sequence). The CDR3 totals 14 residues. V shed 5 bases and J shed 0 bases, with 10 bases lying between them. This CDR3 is CASSSAVMNTEAFF. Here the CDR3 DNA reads TGTGCCAGCAGCTCCGCGGTCATGAACACTGAAGCTTTCTTT.